This T cell receptor (beta chain) stems from a study of cytomegalovirus exposure and HLA in healthy donors. Findings of the study overall: Reportedly, HLA-A and HLA-B alleles of most subjects were accurately predicted from TCR beta. The majority of TCR sequences were rare, yet some public TCRs appeared in many donors. A later analysis linked a missense variant in DCLRE1C to the trimming of TCR beta V and J genes. Follow-up analysis seemed to connect common viral pathogens with several of the most significant clusters identified.

This CDR3 has 15 amino acids. V lost 2 bases and J lost 9, with 19 bases in between. Germline loops: CDR1 SGHDT, CDR2 YYEEEE. Remarks on this clone: Its antigen is as yet unknown.

With 60 Vbeta and 13 Jbeta primers, the PCR was carried out. Sequencing used immunoSEQ multiplex PCR; TCRdb keeps in-frame clones, though not all of them. The table includes some 170,000 clones, about four fifths detected once. The chain couples TRBV5-6 to TRBJ2-3, with a tentative D call TRBD1 (5 bases). The clonotype comes from a woman aged 18-29 years in good health and CMV-seropositive. Sequenced: PBMCs. The CDR3 nucleotides read TGTGCCAGCAGCTTCTACGTTGACAGCAAGAGAACGCAGTATTTT. Its protein is CASSFYVDSKRTQYF.